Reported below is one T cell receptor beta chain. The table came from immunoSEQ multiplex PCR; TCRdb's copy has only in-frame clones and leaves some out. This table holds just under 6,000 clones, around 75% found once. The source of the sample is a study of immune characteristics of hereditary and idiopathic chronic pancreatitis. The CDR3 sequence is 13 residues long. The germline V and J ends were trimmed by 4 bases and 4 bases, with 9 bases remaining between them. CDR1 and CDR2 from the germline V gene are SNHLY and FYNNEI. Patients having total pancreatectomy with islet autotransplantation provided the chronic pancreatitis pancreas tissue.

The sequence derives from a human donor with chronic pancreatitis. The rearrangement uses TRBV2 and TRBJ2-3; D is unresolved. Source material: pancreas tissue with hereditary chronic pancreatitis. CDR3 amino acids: CASSGSVADTQYF. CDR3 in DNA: TGTGCCAGCAGTGGGTCAGTTGCAGATACGCAGTATTTT.